This TCR beta chain was profiled in a study of blood T cell repertoires in COVID-19. This clone was found a few times. Generated by immunoSEQ multiplex PCR, the TCRdb table keeps only in-frame clones and is missing some. Of around 280,000 clones in the sample, roughly nine tenths were seen once. The TCR was taken from a woman aged 40 to 49 who had recovered from COVID-19. Sequenced input: PBMCs or T cells enriched from blood (not recorded which).

CDR3 loop: CASSYHGQVREQYF. DNA of the CDR3: TGTGCCAGCAGCTACCACGGACAGGTGAGGGAGCAGTACTTC. The chain joins TRBV11-1 to TRBJ2-7; 7 positions agree with TRBD1. Germline-derived CDR1 and CDR2 are SGHAT and FQDESV (reference sequence). CDR3 length: 14 amino acids. V gave up 4 bases and J gave up 7 bases; unmatched junction bases: 10.